The T cell receptor beta chain described here comes from a study of identical twins. Findings and limits, study-wide: Out-of-frame alpha sequences common to twins exhibited an excess of low generation probability. The abundant beta clonotypes from cord blood had fewer insertions, and memory repertoires had none of this.

This clonotype was detected a few times. The antigen is not known. CDR3 length equals 13 residues. The V end was cut by 11 bases, the J end by 5 bases, with 19 bases between. Per the germline V gene, CDR1 is MNHEY and CDR2 is SVGEGT. Through template switching, a universal primer site was introduced, and the cDNA contained unique molecular identifiers. TCRdb passed the 5' RACE reads through MiXCR, listing each CDR3 protein once. The sample includes 500,000 to 700,000 distinct CDR3 sequences, just over 7% of them seen just once. These data were likewise used in another study, on yellow fever vaccine responses in identical twins.

This sequence originates from a young woman in good health. The chain recombines TRBV6-2 or TRBV6-3 with TRBJ2-7; D unclear. Sequencing was done on a sample of PBMCs. The CDR3 bases are TGTGCCTCCTCGATGTCAGGTGTCAACGAGCAGTACGTC. It yields the protein CASSMSGVNEQYV.